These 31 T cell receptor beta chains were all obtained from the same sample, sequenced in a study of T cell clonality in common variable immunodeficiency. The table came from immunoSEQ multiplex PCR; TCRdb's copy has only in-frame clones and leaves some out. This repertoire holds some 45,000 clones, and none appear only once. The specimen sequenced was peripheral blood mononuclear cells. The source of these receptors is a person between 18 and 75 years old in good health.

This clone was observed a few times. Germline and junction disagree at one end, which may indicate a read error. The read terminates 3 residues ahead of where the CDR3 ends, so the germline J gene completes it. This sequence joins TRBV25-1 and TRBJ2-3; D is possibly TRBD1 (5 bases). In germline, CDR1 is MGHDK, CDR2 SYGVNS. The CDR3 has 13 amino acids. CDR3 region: CASRAPSLGPQYF. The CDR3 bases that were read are TGTGCGAGCAGGGCCCCCTCGCTTGGCCCG.

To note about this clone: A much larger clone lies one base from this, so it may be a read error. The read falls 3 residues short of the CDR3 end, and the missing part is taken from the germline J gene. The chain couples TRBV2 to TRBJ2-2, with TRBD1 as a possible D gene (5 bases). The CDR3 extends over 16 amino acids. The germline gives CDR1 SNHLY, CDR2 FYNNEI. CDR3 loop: CASSEALPAGANVLFF. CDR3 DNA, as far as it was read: TGTGCCAGCAGTGAAGCGCTTCCGGCTGGGGCCAACGTG.

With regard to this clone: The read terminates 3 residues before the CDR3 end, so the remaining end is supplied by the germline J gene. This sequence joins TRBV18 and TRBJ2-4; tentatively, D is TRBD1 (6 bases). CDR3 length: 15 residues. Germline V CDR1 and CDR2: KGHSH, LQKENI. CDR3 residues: CASSPSNRDNQPQYF. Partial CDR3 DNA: TGTGCCAGCTCACCATCTAACAGGGACAATCAGCCT.

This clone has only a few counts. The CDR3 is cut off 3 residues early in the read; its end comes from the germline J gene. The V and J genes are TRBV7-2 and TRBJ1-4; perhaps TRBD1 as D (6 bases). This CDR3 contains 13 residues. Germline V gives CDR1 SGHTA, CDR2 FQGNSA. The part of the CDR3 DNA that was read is TGTGCCAGCAGCCCCTCAGGGGATTCACCA. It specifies CASSPSGDSP. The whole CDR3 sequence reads CASSPSGDSPLFF.

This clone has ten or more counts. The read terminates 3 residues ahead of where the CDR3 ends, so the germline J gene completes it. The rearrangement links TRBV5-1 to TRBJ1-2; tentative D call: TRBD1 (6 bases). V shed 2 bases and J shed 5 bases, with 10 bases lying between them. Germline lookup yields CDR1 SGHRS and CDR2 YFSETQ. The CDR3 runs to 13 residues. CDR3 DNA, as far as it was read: TGCGCCAGCAGCTTAGGGGGGGTGTATGGC. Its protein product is CASSLGGVYG. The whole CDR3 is CASSLGGVYGYTF.

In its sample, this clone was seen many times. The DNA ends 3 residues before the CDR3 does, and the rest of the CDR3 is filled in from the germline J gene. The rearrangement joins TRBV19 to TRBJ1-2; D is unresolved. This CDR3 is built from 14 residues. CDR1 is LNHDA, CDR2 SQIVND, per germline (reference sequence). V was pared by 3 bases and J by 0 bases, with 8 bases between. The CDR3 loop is CASSIGPSNYGYTF. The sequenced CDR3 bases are TGTGCCAGTAGTATTGGCCCCTCTAACTATGGC.

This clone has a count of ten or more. The sequenced part of the CDR3 DNA is TGCGCCAGCAGCCCGCGGACTAGCGGGGGCACAGATACG. Its protein is CASSPRTSGGTDT. The whole CDR3 is CASSPRTSGGTDTQYF. The V call is TRBV5-1, the J call TRBJ2-3; 12 bases match TRBD2. The read is 3 residues too short to cover the CDR3 end, so that end is filled in from the germline J gene. Germline V gene data show CDR1 as SGHRS and CDR2 as YFSETQ. Trimming took 4 bases from V and 1 from J; bases not matched to a gene: 4. CDR3 length: 16 residues.

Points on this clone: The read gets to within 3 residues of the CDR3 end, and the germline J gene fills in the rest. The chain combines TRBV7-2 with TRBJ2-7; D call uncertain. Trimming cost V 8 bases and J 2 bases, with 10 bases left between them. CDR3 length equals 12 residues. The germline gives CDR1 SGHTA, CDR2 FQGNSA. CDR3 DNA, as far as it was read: TGTGCCAGCGGCCAGAACGCCTACGAG. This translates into CASGQNAYE. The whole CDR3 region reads CASGQNAYEQYF.

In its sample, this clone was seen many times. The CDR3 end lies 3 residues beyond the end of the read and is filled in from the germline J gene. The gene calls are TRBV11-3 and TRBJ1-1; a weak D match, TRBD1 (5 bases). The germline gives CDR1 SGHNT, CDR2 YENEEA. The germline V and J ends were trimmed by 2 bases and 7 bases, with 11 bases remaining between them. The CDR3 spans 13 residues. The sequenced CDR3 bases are TGTGCCAGCAGCTTACAACAGGATCTTGAA. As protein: CASSLQQDLE. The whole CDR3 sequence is CASSLQQDLEAFF.

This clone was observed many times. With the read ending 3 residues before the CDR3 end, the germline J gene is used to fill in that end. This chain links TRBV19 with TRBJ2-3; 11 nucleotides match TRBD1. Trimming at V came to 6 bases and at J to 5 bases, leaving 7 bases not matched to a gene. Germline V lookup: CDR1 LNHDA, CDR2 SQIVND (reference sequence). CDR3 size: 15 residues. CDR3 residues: CASRGTGGIGDTQYF. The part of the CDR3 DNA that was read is TGTGCCAGTAGGGGGACAGGGGGGATAGGAGATACG. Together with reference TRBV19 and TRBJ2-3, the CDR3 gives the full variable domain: DGGITQSPKYLFRKEGQNVTLSCEQNLNHDAMYWYRQDPGQGLRLIYYSQIVNDFQKGDIAEGYSVSREKKESFPLTVTSAQKNPTAFYLCASRGTGGIGDTQYFGPGTRLTVL.

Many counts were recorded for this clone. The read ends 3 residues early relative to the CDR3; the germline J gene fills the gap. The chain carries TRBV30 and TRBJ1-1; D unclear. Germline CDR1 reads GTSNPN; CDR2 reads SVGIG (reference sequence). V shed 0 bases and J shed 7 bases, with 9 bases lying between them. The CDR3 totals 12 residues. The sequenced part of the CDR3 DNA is TGTGCCTGGAGTGTAAACAGCCTTGAA. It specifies CAWSVNSLE. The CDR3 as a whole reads CAWSVNSLEAFF.

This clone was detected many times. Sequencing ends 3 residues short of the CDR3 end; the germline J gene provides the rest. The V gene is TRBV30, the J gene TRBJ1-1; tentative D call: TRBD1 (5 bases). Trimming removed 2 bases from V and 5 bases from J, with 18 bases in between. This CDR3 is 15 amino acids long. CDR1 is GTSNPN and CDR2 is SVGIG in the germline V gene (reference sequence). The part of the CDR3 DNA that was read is TGTGCCTGGAGTTTGTACTCCCCCGGGGGGACTGAA. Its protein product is CAWSLYSPGGTE. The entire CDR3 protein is CAWSLYSPGGTEAFF.

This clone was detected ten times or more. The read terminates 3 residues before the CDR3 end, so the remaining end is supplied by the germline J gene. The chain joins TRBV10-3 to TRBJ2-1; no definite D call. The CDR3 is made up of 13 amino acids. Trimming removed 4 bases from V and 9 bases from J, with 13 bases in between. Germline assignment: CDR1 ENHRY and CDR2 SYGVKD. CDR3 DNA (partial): TGTGCCATCAGTGGTAAGGAGTCGGGTGAG. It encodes CAISGKESGE. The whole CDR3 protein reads CAISGKESGEQFF.

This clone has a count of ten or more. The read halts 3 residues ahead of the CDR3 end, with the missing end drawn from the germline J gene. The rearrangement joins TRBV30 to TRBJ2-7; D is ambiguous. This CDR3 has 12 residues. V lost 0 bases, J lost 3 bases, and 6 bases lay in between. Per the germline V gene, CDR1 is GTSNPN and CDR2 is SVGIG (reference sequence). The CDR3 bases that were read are TGTGCCTGGAGTGTACTCCGCTACGAG. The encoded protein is CAWSVLRYE. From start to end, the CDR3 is CAWSVLRYEQYF.

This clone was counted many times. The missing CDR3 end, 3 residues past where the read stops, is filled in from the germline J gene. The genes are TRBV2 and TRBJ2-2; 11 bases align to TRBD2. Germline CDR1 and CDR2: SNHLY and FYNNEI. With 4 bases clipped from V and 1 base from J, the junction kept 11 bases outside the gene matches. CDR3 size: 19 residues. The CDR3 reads CASSGGWGGTSGNTGELFF. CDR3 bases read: TGTGCCAGCAGTGGGGGATGGGGAGGGACTAGCGGGAACACCGGGGAG.

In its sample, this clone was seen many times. The sequenced CDR3 bases are TGTGCCTCCCTTCAGGACACTGAA. Its translation: CASLQDTE. The full CDR3 is CASLQDTEAFF. The chain couples TRBV30 to TRBJ1-1; D gene uncertain. The CDR3 goes on 3 residues after the read ends, and that part is filled in from the germline J gene. With 7 bases removed from V and 3 bases from J, the gap between germline ends came to 9 bases. The CDR3 runs 11 residues. Germline CDR1 reads GTSNPN; CDR2 reads SVGIG (reference sequence).

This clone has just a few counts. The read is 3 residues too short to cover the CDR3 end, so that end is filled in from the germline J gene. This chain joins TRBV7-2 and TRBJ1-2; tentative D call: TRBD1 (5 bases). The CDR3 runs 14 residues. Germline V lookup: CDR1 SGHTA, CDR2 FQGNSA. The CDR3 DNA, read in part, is TGTGCCAGCAGCCCCGCAGGGAATCCCTACGAC. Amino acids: CASSPAGNPYD. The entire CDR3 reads CASSPAGNPYDYTF.

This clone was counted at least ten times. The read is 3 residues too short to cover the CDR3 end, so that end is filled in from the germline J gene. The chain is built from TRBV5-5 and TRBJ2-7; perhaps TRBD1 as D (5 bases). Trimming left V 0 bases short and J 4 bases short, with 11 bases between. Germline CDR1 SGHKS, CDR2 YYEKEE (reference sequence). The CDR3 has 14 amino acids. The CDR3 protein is CASSLDSGPYEQYF. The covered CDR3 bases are TGTGCCAGCAGCTTGGATTCAGGGCCATACGAG.

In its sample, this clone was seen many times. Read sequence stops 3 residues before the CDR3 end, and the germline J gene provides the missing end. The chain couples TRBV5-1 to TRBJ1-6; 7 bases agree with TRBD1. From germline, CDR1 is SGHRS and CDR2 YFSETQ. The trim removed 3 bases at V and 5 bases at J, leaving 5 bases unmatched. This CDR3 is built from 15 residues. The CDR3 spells CASSSHRGDNSPLHF. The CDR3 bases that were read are TGCGCCAGCAGCTCTCACAGGGGAGATAATTCACCC. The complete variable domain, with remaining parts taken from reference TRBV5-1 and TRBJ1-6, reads KAGVTQTPRYLIKTRGQQVTLSCSPISGHRSVSWYQQTPGQGLQFLFEYFSETQRNKGNFPGRFSGRQFSNSRSEMNVSTLELGDSALYLCASSSHRGDNSPLHFGNGTRLTVT.

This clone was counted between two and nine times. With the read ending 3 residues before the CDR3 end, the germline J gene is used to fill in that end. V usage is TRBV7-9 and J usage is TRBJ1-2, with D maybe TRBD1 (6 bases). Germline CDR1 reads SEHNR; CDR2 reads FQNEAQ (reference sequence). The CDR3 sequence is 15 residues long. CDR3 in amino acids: CASQETQGISYDYTF. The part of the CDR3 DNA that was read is TGTGCCAGCCAGGAGACGCAGGGGATCTCCTACGAC.

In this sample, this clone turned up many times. CDR3 loop: CASSPRTSGGGSEQFF. The part of the CDR3 DNA that was read is TGTGCCAGTAGTCCCCGCACTAGCGGGGGGGGCAGTGAG. The chain couples TRBV19 to TRBJ2-1; 13 positions agree with TRBD2. Sequencing ends 3 residues short of the CDR3 end; the germline J gene provides the rest. The CDR3 totals 16 residues. The trim removed 5 bases at V and 9 bases at J, leaving 10 bases unmatched. From germline, CDR1 is LNHDA and CDR2 SQIVND (reference sequence). The full variable domain, with the rest looked up from reference TRBV19 and TRBJ2-1, is DGGITQSPKYLFRKEGQNVTLSCEQNLNHDAMYWYRQDPGQGLRLIYYSQIVNDFQKGDIAEGYSVSREKKESFPLTVTSAQKNPTAFYLCASSPRTSGGGSEQFFGPGTRLTVL.

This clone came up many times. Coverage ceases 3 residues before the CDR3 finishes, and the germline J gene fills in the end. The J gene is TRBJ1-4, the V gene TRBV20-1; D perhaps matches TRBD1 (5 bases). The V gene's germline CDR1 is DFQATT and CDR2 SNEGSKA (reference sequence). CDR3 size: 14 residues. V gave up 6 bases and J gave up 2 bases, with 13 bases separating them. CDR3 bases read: TGCAGTGCCCAACAGGTGGATACTAATGAAAAA. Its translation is CSAQQVDTNEK. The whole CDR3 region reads CSAQQVDTNEKLFF.

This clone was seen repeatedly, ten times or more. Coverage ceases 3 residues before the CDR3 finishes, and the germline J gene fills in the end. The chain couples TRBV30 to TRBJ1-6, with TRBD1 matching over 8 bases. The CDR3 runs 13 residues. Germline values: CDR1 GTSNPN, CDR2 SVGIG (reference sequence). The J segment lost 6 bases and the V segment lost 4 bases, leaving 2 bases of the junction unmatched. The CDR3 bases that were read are TGTGCCTGGACAGGGGGCTTTAATTCACCC. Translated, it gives CAWTGGFNSP. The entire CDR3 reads CAWTGGFNSPLHF. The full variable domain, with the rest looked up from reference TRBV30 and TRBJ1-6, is SQTIHQWPATLVQPVGSPLSLECTVEGTSNPNLYWYRQAAGRGLQLLFYSVGIGQISSEVPQNLSASRPQDRQFILSSKKLLLSDSGFYLCAWTGGFNSPLHFGNGTRLTVT.

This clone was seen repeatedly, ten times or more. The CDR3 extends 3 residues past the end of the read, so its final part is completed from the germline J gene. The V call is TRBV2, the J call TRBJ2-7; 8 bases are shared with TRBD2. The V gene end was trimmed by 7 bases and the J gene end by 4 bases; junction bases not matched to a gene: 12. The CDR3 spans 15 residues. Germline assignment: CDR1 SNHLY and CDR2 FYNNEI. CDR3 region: CASKDGAGGPYEQYF. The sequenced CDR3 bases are TGTGCCAGCAAAGACGGCGCGGGGGGACCTTACGAG.

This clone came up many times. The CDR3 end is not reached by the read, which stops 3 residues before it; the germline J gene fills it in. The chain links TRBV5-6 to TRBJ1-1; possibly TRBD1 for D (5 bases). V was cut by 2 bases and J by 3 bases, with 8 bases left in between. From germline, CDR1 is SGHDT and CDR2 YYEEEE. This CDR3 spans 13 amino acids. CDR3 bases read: TGTGCCAGCAGCTTCGGAGGGGACACTGAA. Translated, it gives CASSFGGDTE. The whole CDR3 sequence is CASSFGGDTEAFF.

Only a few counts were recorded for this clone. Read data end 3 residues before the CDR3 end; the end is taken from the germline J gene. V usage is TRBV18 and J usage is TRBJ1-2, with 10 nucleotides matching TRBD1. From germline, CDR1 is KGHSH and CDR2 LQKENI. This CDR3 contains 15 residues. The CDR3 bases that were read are TGTGCCAGCTCACCCCAGACAGGGGGCGCGGACGAC. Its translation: CASSPQTGGADD. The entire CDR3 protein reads CASSPQTGGADDYTF.

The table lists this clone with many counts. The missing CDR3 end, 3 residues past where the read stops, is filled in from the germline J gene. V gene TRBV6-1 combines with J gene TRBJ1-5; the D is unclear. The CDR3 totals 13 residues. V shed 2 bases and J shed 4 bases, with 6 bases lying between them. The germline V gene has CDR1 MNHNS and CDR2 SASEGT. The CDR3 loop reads CASSERFNQPQHF. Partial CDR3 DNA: TGTGCCAGCAGTGAACGGTTTAATCAGCCC.

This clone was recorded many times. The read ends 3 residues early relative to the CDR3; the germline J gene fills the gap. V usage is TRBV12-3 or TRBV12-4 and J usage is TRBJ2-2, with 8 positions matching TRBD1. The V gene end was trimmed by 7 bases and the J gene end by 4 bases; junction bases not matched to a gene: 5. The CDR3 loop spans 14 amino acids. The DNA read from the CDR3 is TGTGCCAGCATTCCGGGACAGGCCACCGGGGAG. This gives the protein CASIPGQATGE. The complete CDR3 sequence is CASIPGQATGELFF.

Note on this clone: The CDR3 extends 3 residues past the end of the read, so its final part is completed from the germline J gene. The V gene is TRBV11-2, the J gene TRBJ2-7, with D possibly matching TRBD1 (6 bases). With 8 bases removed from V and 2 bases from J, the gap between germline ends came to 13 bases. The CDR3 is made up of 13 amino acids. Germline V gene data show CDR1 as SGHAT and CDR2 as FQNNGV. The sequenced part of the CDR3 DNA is TGTGCCAGCGGCCACGGGGACACCTACGAG. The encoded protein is CASGHGDTYE. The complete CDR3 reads CASGHGDTYEQYF.

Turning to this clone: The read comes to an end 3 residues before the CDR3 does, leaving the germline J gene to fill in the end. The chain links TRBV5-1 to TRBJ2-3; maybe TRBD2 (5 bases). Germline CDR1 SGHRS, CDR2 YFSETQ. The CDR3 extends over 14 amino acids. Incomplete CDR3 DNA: TGCGCCAGCAGTTCCGGGGAGAGCAATCAGCCG. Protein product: CASSSGESNQP. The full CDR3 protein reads CASSSGESNQPQYF. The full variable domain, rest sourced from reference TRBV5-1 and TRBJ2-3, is KAGVTQTPRYLIKTRGQQVTLSCSPISGHRSVSWYQQTPGQGLQFLFEYFSETQRNKGNFPGRFSGRQFSNSRSEMNVSTLELGDSALYLCASSSGESNQPQYFGPGTRLTVL.

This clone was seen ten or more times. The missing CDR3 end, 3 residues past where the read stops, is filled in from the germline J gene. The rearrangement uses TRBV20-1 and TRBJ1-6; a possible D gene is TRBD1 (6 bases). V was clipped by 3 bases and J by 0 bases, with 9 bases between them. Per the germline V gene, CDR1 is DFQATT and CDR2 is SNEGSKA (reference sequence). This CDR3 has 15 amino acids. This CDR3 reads CSARQGSSYNSPLHF. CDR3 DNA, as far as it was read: TGCAGTGCTAGGCAGGGGAGCTCCTATAATTCACCC.